The text below deals with one T cell receptor beta chain. Its antigen is as yet unknown. This sample is drawn from a study of T cell responses to AZD1222 COVID-19 vaccine. The CDR3 is made up of 14 amino acids. Deletions cut 4 bases from V and 0 bases from J, with 10 bases between. CDR1 is MNHEY, CDR2 SVGEGT, per germline. Data came from immunoSEQ multiplex PCR; TCRdb stores just in-frame clones and leaves some out. This repertoire shows some 110,000 clones, more than 70% found once; its top ten account for 17%. Study results and caveats: The donors showed a predominance of white British ancestry and of females, with possible underestimation of clonal diversity. Reportedly, close to half of spike-specific TCRs are directed against unmutated variant regions. Compared with day 0, the breadth and depth of the Spike-specific TCR repertoire rose significantly after two doses of AZD1222. Repertoires were obtained solely post-peak T cell response.

The TCR sequence derives from an adult who received the AZD1222 COVID-19 vaccine. The starting material was peripheral blood, obtained 28 days after the second AZD1222 dose. The chain is built from TRBV6-2 or TRBV6-3 and TRBJ2-7, with D perhaps given as TRBD1 or TRBD2 (5 bases each). CDR3 bases: TGTGCCAGCAGTTGGGCAGGGAGCTCCTACGAGCAGTACTTC. As protein: CASSWAGSSYEQYF.